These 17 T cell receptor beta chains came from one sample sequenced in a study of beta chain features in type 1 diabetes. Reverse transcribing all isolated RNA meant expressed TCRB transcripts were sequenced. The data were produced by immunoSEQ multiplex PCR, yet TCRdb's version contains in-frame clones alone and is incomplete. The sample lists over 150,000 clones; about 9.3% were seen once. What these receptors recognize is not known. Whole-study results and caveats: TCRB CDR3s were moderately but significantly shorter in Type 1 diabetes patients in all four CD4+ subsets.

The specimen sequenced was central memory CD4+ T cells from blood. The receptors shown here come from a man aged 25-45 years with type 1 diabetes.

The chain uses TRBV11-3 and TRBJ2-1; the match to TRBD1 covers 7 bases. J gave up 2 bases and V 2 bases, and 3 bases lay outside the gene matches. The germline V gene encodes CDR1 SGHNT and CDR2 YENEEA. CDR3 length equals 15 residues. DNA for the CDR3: TGTGCCAGCAGCTTACCAGGGGGTACCTACAATGAGCAGTTCTTC. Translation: CASSLPGGTYNEQFF.

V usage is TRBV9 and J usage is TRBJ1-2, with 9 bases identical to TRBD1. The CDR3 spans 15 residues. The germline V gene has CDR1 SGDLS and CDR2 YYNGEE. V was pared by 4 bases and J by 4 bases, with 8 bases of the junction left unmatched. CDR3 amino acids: CASSPQGAGGYGYTF. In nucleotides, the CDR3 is TGTGCCAGCAGCCCACAGGGGGCGGGCGGCTATGGCTACACCTTC.

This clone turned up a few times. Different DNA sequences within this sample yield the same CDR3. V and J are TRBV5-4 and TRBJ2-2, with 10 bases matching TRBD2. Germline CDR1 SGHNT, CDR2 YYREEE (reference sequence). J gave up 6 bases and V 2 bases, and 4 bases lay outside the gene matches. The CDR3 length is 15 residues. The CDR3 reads CASSFLAGAPGELFF. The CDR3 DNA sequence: TGTGCCAGCAGCTTTCTAGCGGGAGCCCCCGGGGAGCTGTTTTTT.

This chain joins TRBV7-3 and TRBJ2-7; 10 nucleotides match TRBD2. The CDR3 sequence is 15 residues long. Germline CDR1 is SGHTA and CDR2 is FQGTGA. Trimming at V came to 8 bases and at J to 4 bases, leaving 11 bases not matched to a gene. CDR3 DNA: TGTGCCAGCCGAGGACTAGCGGTATCACCATACGAGCAGTACTTC. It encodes CASRGLAVSPYEQYF.

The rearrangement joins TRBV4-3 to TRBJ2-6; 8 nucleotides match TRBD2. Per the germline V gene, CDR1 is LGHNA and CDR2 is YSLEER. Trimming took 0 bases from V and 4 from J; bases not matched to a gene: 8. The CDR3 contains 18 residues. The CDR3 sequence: CASSQEPAGATGANVLTF. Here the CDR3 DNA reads TGCGCCAGCAGCCAAGAACCAGCGGGAGCTACAGGGGCCAACGTCCTGACTTTC.

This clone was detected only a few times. The CDR3 loop is CAWSKTGAVYEQYF. The CDR3 nucleotides read TGTGCCTGGAGTAAAACAGGGGCTGTGTACGAGCAGTACTTC. The chain combines TRBV30 with TRBJ2-7, with 7 bases that match TRBD1. CDR3 size: 14 residues. The V segment lost 2 bases and the J segment 4 bases; nucleotides outside the gene matches: 8. The V gene's germline CDR1 is GTSNPN and CDR2 SVGIG (reference sequence).

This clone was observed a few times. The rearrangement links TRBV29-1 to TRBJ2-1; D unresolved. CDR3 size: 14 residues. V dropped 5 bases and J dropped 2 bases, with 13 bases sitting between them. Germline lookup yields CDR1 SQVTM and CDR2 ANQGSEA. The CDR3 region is CSVSRSGPYNEQFF. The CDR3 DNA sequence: TGCAGCGTTAGCCGGTCAGGCCCCTACAATGAGCAGTTCTTC.

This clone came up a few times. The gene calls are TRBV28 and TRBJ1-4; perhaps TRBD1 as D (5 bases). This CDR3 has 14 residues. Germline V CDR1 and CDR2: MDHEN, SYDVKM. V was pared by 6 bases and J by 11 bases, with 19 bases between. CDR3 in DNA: TGTGCCAGCAGGATAACAGGAGCTACCCTGAAACTGTTTTTT. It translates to CASRITGATLKLFF.

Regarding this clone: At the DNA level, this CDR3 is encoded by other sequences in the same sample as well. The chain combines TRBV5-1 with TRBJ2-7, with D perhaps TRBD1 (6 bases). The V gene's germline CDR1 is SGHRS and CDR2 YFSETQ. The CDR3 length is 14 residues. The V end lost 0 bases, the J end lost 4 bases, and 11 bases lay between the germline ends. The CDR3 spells CASSLGQDLYEQYF. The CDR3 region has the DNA TGCGCCAGCAGCTTGGGACAGGATTTGTACGAGCAGTACTTC.

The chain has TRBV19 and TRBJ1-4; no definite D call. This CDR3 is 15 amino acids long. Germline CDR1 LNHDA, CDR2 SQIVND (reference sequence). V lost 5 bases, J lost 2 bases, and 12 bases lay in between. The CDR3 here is CASSAPRWTNEKLFF. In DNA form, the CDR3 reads TGTGCCAGTAGTGCCCCGAGGTGGACTAATGAAAAACTGTTTTTT.

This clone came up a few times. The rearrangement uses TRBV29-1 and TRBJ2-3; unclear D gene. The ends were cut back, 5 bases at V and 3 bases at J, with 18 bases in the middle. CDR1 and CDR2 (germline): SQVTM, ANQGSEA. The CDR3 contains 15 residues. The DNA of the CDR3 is TGCAGCGTTCTTGATCAGGTTAAGGTGACAGATACGCAGTATTTT. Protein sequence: CSVLDQVKVTDTQYF.

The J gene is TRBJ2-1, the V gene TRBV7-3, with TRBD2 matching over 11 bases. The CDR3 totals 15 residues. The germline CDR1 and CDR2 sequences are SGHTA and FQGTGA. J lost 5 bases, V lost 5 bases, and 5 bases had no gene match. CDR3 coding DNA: TGTGCCAGCAGCACGACTAGCGGGATCAACAATGAGCAGTTCTTC. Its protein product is CASSTTSGINNEQFF.

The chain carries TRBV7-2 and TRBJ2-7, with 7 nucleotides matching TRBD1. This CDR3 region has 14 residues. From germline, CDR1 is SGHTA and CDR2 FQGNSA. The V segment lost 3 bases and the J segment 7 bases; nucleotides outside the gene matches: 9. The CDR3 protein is CASSFDRVSREQYF. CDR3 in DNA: TGTGCCAGCAGCTTCGACAGGGTATCTCGGGAGCAGTACTTC.

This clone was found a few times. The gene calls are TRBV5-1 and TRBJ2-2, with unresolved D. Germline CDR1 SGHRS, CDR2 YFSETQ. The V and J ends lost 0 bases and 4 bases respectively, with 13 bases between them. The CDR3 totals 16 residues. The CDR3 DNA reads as TGCGCCAGCAGCTTGGACGGGTATCGAGCCACCGGGGAGCTGTTTTTT. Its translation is CASSLDGYRATGELFF.

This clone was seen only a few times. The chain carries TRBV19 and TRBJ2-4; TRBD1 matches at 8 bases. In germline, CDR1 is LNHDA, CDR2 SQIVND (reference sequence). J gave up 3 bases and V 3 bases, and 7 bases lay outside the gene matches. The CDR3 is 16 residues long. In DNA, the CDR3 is TGTGCCAGTAGTATGGTAGACAGGGGTAGCAAAAACATTCAGTACTTC. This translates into CASSMVDRGSKNIQYF.

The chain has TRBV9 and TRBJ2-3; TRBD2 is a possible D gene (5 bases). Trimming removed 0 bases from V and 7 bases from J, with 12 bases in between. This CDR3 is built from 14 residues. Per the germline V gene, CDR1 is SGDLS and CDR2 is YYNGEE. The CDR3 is CASSVGGGSYTQYF. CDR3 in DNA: TGTGCCAGCAGCGTAGGCGGCGGGTCTTATACGCAGTATTTT.

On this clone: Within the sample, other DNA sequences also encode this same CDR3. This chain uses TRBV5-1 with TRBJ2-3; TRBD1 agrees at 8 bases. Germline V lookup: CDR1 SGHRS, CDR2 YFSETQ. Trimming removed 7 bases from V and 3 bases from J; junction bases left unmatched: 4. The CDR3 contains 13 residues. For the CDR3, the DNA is TGCGCCAGCTCGACAGGGGAAACAGATACGCAGTATTTT. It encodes CASSTGETDTQYF.